This is a list of T cell receptor beta chains from one sample in a study of cytomegalovirus exposure and HLA in healthy donors. Only in-frame clones appear in the TCRdb table, and some are missing; sequencing was by immunoSEQ multiplex PCR. The sample holds 300,000 or so clones, approximately 88% seen once. Sequencing was carried out using PBMCs. All receptors come from a man in his thirties or forties in good health and CMV-seronegative. Both conserved end residues are part of each CDR3. The D gene is left open where the match is weak. Only part of the rows carry a size: once, few, many, or a class if the clone is expanded.

>-|TRBV6-1|-|TRBJ1-5
TGTGCCAGCACCAAAGGGGATACAATCAGCCCCCAGCATTTT
CASTKGDTISPQHF
>TRBD1|TRBV4-1|-|TRBJ1-1
TGCGCCAGCAGCCACTCCCGGGACAGGACCCACACTGAAGCTTTCTTT
CASSHSRDRTHTEAFF
>TRBD1|TRBV5-4|-|TRBJ2-2
TGTGCCAGCAGACGGACAGGGGATACCGGGGAGCTGTTTTTT
CASRRTGDTGELFF
>-|TRBV5-1|-|TRBJ1-2
TGCGCCAGCAGCGCTACAGGGATTACCTATGGCTACACCTTC
CASSATGITYGYTF
>-|TRBV9|-|TRBJ2-3
TGTGCCAGCAGCCCAGAAGGGGGGGGGCTGACAGATACGCAGTATTTT
CASSPEGGGLTDTQYF
>-|TRBV4-1|-|TRBJ2-2
TGCGCCAGCAGGGGTTGGGGAGGAAACACCGGGGAGCTGTTTTTT
CASRGWGGNTGELFF
>-|TRBV4-1|-|TRBJ2-7
TGCGCCAGCAGCCTCGGGGACTCCTCCTACGAGCAGTACTTC
CASSLGDSSYEQYF
>TRBD1|TRBV7-9|-|TRBJ1-2
TGTGCCAGCAGCTTGACAGGGGGAAATAACTATGGCTACACCTTC
CASSLTGGNNYGYTF
>-|TRBV4-1|-|TRBJ2-7
TGCGCCAGCAGCCTTTCTTCAACAGGGTACGAGCAGTACTTC
CASSLSSTGYEQYF
>TRBD1|TRBV6-4|-|TRBJ1-2
TGTGCCAGCAGACGCGACAGGGGTAACTATGGCTACACCTTC
CASRRDRGNYGYTF
>-|TRBV6-5|-|TRBJ1-2
TGTGCCAGCAGTAAAGGGGTTGGCTACACCTTC
CASSKGVGYTF
>TRBD2|TRBV30|-|TRBJ2-1
TGTGCCTGGAGGACTAGCGGGGGGTACAATGAGCAGTTCTTC
CAWRTSGGYNEQFF
>TRBD2|TRBV7-8|-|TRBJ2-1
TGTGCCAGCAGCTTAGTCCCTAGCGGTTACAATGAGCAGTTCTTC
CASSLVPSGYNEQFF
>-|TRBV11-3|once|TRBJ1-3
TGTGCCAGCAGCCCTGGGCAGGAATACTCTGGAAACACCATATATTTT
CASSPGQEYSGNTIYF
>-|TRBV6-6|-|TRBJ1-6
TGTGCCAGCAGTTACTCGACCTCCCGCGGAGCCCCCCTCCACTTT
CASSYSTSRGAPLHF
>TRBD1|TRBV19|-|TRBJ2-7
TGTGCCAGTAGTATGCCGGGACAGGGCCACTACGAGCAGTACTTC
CASSMPGQGHYEQYF
>TRBD1|TRBV7-7|-|TRBJ2-1
TGTGCCAGCAGCTTAGGGACAGGGGCCGCCAATGAGCAGTTCTTC
CASSLGTGAANEQFF
>-|TRBV18|-|TRBJ1-1
TGTGCCAGCTCACCCAGGGGATTAAACACTGAAGCTTTCTTT
CASSPRGLNTEAFF
>-|TRBV7-9|-|TRBJ1-6
TGTGCCAGCAGCTCTACTGCGGAGGCGCGCGCCTATAATTCACCCCTCCACTTT
CASSSTAEARAYNSPLHF
>-|TRBV13|-|TRBJ2-3
TGTGCCAGCAGCTTAAGGCAGGGGTTTAGCACAGATACGCAGTATTTT
CASSLRQGFSTDTQYF
>TRBD1|TRBV9|-|TRBJ1-2
TGTGCCAGCAGCCCCGGACAGGGCTATGGCTACACCTTC
CASSPGQGYGYTF
>-|TRBV6-5|-|TRBJ1-6
TGTGCCAGCAGTTACCAGGGACACCTTAATTCACCCCTCCACTTT
CASSYQGHLNSPLHF
>TRBD1|TRBV7-9|-|TRBJ1-5
TGTGCCAGCAGTGGACAGGGCGTCAATCAGCCCCAGCATTTT
CASSGQGVNQPQHF
>-|TRBV27|-|TRBJ2-3
TGTGCCAGCAGTTTAGCCGGTCTTAGCGCAGATACGCAGTATTTT
CASSLAGLSADTQYF
>-|TRBV28|-|TRBJ1-1
TGTGCCAGCAGTTTCGAGCCGAACACTGAAGCTTTCTTT
CASSFEPNTEAFF
>TRBD1|TRBV2|-|TRBJ1-6
TGTGCCAGCAGTGAAGACCGCCCCCGACAGGGGAGTTCACCCCTCCACTTT
CASSEDRPRQGSSPLHF
>TRBD2|TRBV27|-|TRBJ2-7
TGTGCCAGCAGTTTAATGGCTAGCGGGAGCTCCTACGAGCAGTACTTC
CASSLMASGSSYEQYF
>-|TRBV5-1|-|TRBJ1-5
TGCGCCAGCAGCTTGGCAGGGGTTTCGCATCAGCCCCAGCATTTT
CASSLAGVSHQPQHF
>-|TRBV18|-|TRBJ1-5
TGTGCCAGCTCCCCCCAAACAGCTAATCAGCCCCAGCATTTT
CASSPQTANQPQHF
>TRBD1|TRBV7-9|-|TRBJ1-2
TGTGCCAGCAGCCGGACAGGGAATGGCTATGGCTACACCTTC
CASSRTGNGYGYTF
>-|TRBV29-1|-|TRBJ2-1
TGCAGCGGGATTTTTCAGGGGGGAAGGCGCAATGAGCAGTTCTTC
CSGIFQGGRRNEQFF
>TRBD2|TRBV7-6|-|TRBJ2-5
TGTGCCAGCAGCTTCGGGGGGGGCGCAGGGGAGACCCAGTACTTC
CASSFGGGAGETQYF
>TRBD2|TRBV7-2|-|TRBJ2-1
TGTGCCAGCAGCCCGGGGGGGTACTACAATGAGCAGTTCTTC
CASSPGGYYNEQFF
>-|TRBV6-5|-|TRBJ1-2
TGTGCCAGCTCTGACAGCTACCATGGCTACACCTTC
CASSDSYHGYTF
>TRBD2|TRBV29-1|-|TRBJ2-5
TGCAGCGTGCCTAGCGGGGGGTATCAAGAGACCCAGTACTTC
CSVPSGGYQETQYF
>-|TRBV19|-|TRBJ2-7
TGTGCCAGTAGTTTCGGTGGAGGGGCCTACGAGCAGTACTTC
CASSFGGGAYEQYF
>-|TRBV5-1|-|TRBJ2-7
TGCGCCAGCAGCCTGGACGGCGGCCATCGGGACGAGCAGTACTTC
CASSLDGGHRDEQYF
>-|TRBV18|-|TRBJ2-7
TGTGCCAGCTCACCATTACCTGGGACAAATACCTACGAGCAGTACTTC
CASSPLPGTNTYEQYF
>TRBD2|TRBV5-4|-|TRBJ2-5
TGTGCCAGCAGCGATCTCGTCGCGGGGGGGCGGGGGACCCAGTACTTC
CASSDLVAGGRGTQYF
>-|TRBV5-1|-|TRBJ1-2
TGCGCCAGCAGCCGAACAGTGGGAGGAAGGTATGGCTACACCTTC
CASSRTVGGRYGYTF
>TRBD2|TRBV5-6|-|TRBJ2-1
TGTGCCAGCAGCTTGGGACTAGCGGGACCCTACAATGAGCAGTTCTTC
CASSLGLAGPYNEQFF
>TRBD1|TRBV2|-|TRBJ1-1
TGTGCCAGCAGTGAGTACAGGGGGAACACTGAAGCTTTCTTT
CASSEYRGNTEAFF